This T cell receptor (beta chain) was identified in a study of CD8 T cells in Susac syndrome. Germline-derived CDR1 and CDR2 are SQVTM and ANQGSEA. The CDR3 runs 11 residues. The germline V and J ends were trimmed by 3 bases and 7 bases, with 6 bases remaining between them. Random hexamers were used to reverse transcribe an amount of roughly 0.5 to 1 ug RNA. The CDR3 of TCR beta was amplified by immunoSEQ multiplex PCR across 54 Vbeta and 13 Jbeta. TCRdb called the immunoSEQ multiplex PCR reads again in MiXCR, with one record for every CDR3 protein. The sample includes approximately 120,000 distinct CDR3 sequences, 91% of them seen just once. From blood CD8+ and CD4+ T cells, TCR beta sequences were generated. Those who served as multiple sclerosis controls were treatment-naive patients with stable or active relapsing-remitting disease. Isolation of CD8+ and CD4+ T cells was performed negatively, whereas enrichment of TEMRA cells was done by FACS.

The chain has TRBV29-1 and TRBJ2-2, with unresolved D. The TCR comes from a human donor with multiple sclerosis. The sample comprised CD8+ T cells from PBMCs. The CDR3 region is CSVELIGELFF. Here the CDR3 DNA reads TGCAGCGTTGAGTTGATCGGGGAGCTGTTTTTT.